Below are 30 T cell receptor beta chains sequenced from a single sample in a study of immune heterogeneity within non-small cell lung tumors. With 600 ng used per sample, the template was genomic DNA from bulk tumor. Taken during surgery, several biopsies per primary tumor were spaced as far apart as possible within the tumor mass. It was patients with untreated, newly diagnosed non-small cell lung cancer who underwent curative surgery. Using 32 V and 13 J primers, multiplex PCR amplified TCR beta CDR3. TCRdb reprocessed the multiplex PCR reads with MiXCR, giving one entry per CDR3 protein. The table shows roughly 13,000 distinct CDR3 sequences, with 23% occurring only once. Sequenced material: lung tumor tissue. The receptors derive from a man in his fifties or sixties with non-small cell lung cancer.

With regard to this clonotype: This may stem from a read error, because a much larger clone lies one nucleotide away. The V gene is TRBV5-8, the J gene TRBJ1-2, with D possibly TRBD1 on 5 matching bases. CDR1 and CDR2 from the germline V gene are SGHTS and YDEGEE. This CDR3 is built from 14 residues. The CDR3 region has the DNA TGTGCCAGCAGCCGCACAGGTACAGGCTCTGGCTACAACTTC. Protein sequence: CASSRTGTGSGYNF.

This clonotype was seen repeatedly, ten times or more. The chain combines TRBV20-1 with TRBJ2-7, with 9 bases matching TRBD1. The CDR3 loop spans 15 amino acids. V lost 6 bases, J lost 2 bases, and 11 bases stayed unmatched. Germline lookup yields CDR1 DFQATT and CDR2 SNEGSKA (reference sequence). The CDR3 region is CSAKSDGTGTYEQYF. In DNA, the CDR3 is TGCAGTGCGAAATCAGACGGGACAGGGACCTACGAGCAGTACTTC.

On this clonotype itself: Since a much larger clone is just one base distant, this may be a read error. This sequence joins TRBV9 and TRBJ2-1; 7 positions agree with TRBD1. Trimming took 4 bases from V and 6 from J; bases not matched to a gene: 7. This CDR3 is built from 14 residues. The germline CDR1 and CDR2 sequences are SGDLS and YYNGEE. Here the CDR3 reads CASSPGQEGNEQFF. CDR3 DNA: TGTGCCAGCAGCCCAGGACAGGAAGGCAATGAGCAGTTCTTC.

Remarks on this clonotype: A clone one base away is much larger, so this may be a read error. The V gene is TRBV20-1, the J gene TRBJ1-2; no clear D gene. CDR1 and CDR2 (germline): DFQATT, SNEGSKA (reference sequence). The CDR3 consists of 13 residues. Between the trimmed V and J ends, which lost 4 bases and 5 bases, there was a span of 14 bases. This chain's CDR3 is CSAIEEGGYGYTF. CDR3 nucleotides: TGCAGTGCTATAGAGGAGGGCGGGTATGGCTACACCTTC.

V and J are TRBV6-4 and TRBJ2-2; 7 bases map to TRBD1. V dropped 7 bases and J dropped 2; count of bases not matched to a gene: 7. This CDR3 spans 15 amino acids. Looked up from germline, CDR1 is MRHNA and CDR2 is SNTAGT. Written as DNA, the CDR3 is TGTGCCAGCACCACCGGGACAGCTAACACCGGGGAGCTGTTTTTT. Translating it yields CASTTGTANTGELFF.

This clonotype is classed as medium-sized. The chain has TRBV27 and TRBJ2-7, with 10 bases fitting TRBD1. The CDR3 is made up of 14 amino acids. Germline V gene sequence: CDR1 MNHEY, CDR2 SMNVEV (reference sequence). Germline trimming cut 6 bases from V and 3 bases from J; bases unmatched to any gene: 5. CDR3 sequence reads: CASSKGQGLYEQYF. CDR3 nucleotides: TGTGCCAGCAGCAAGGGACAGGGGCTCTACGAGCAGTACTTC.

This clonotype was counted at least ten times. This rearrangement joins TRBV15 to TRBJ2-3, with a tentative D call TRBD2 (5 bases). The CDR3 extends over 16 amino acids. V was cut by 5 bases and J by 1 base, with 16 bases left in between. The germline V gene has CDR1 LNHNV and CDR2 YYDKDF (reference sequence). DNA for the CDR3: TGTGCCACCAGCTCGGAAAGAAGCGGAGGCACAGATACGCAGTATTTT. This sequence encodes CATSSERSGGTDTQYF. The full variable domain, with the rest looked up from reference TRBV15 and TRBJ2-3, is DAMVIQNPRYQVTQFGKPVTLSCSQTLNHNVMYWYQQKSSQAPKLLFHYYDKDFNNEADTPDNFQSRRPNTSFCFLDIRSPGLGDTAMYLCATSSERSGGTDTQYFGPGTRLTVL.

With respect to this clonotype: A read error may explain this, as a much larger clone is one base away. V usage is TRBV20-1 and J usage is TRBJ2-3, with D possibly matching TRBD2 (5 bases). The germline CDR1 and CDR2 sequences are DFQATT and SNEGSKA (reference sequence). This CDR3 comprises 14 residues. CDR3 coding DNA: TGCAGTGCTAGAGATCCGGTGGGTCGGGATACGCTGTATTTT. Its protein is CSARDPVGRDTLYF.

This clonotype was seen once. Relative to the germline gene, one junction end is altered; a read error may explain this. The chain joins TRBV19 to TRBJ1-5; D may be TRBD1 (5 bases). CDR1 and CDR2 (germline): LNHDA, SQIVND (reference sequence). CDR3 length: 14 residues. Written as DNA, the CDR3 is TGTGCCAGTAGTATCGGGGGTAGCAATCAGACCCAGCATTTT. Its translation is CASSIGGSNQTQHF.

Note on this clonotype: Since a much larger clone is just one base distant, this may be a read error. The genes are TRBV7-2 and TRBJ2-5; the D gene is possibly TRBD2 (5 bases). Trimming took off 5 bases at V and 4 bases at J, with 20 bases between the two ends. From germline, CDR1 is SGHTA and CDR2 FQGNSA. The CDR3 runs to 16 residues. The CDR3 here is CASSPGNSAGGETQYF. CDR3 bases: TGTGCCAGCAGCCCGGGGAATAGCGCGGGCGGAGAGACCCAGTACTTC.

To note about this clonotype: Being one base from a much bigger clone, this may be a read error. The genes are TRBV6-5 and TRBJ1-1, with TRBD1 as a possible D gene (6 bases). Germline V gene sequence: CDR1 MNHEY, CDR2 SVGAGI. The CDR3 is made up of 13 amino acids. For the CDR3, the DNA is TGTGCCAGCAGTTTTACAGGGCGGACTGAAGATTTCTTT. This codes for CASSFTGRTEDFF.

To note about this clonotype: Given a much more abundant clone one base away, this may be a read error. CDR3 sequence: CATGHGPVNEQFF. CDR3 DNA sequence: TGTGCCACAGGACATGGTCCGGTGAATGAGCAGTTCTTC. This rearrangement joins TRBV19 to TRBJ2-1, with a possible D match to TRBD1 (5 bases). Germline V CDR1 and CDR2: LNHDA, SQIVND (reference sequence). V gave up 10 bases and J gave up 7 bases, with 17 bases separating them. The CDR3 totals 13 residues.

This clonotype is categorized as medium-sized. The chain combines TRBV10-3 with TRBJ2-1; 9 bases are shared with TRBD2. The CDR3 has 15 amino acids. V lost 3 bases, J lost 7 bases, and 7 bases stayed unmatched. CDR1 is ENHRY, CDR2 SYGVKD, per germline. The CDR3 spells CAISEFSGSGNEQFF. The CDR3 DNA sequence: TGTGCCATCAGTGAATTTAGCGGGAGTGGGAATGAGCAGTTCTTC.

This clonotype was detected many times. V is TRBV6-1 and J is TRBJ1-1; possible D gene TRBD1, 5 bases. Germline CDR1 reads MNHNS; CDR2 reads SASEGT. The germline V and J ends were trimmed by 4 bases and 1 base, with 10 bases remaining between them. The CDR3 has 14 residues. The CDR3 bases are TGTGCCAGCAGTGGGGGGATGGGGAACACTGAAGCTTTCTTT. This translates into CASSGGMGNTEAFF.

This clonotype was seen at least ten times. V gene TRBV11-2 combines with J gene TRBJ1-1; unclear D gene. Between the trimmed V and J ends, which lost 0 bases and 5 bases, there was a span of 7 bases. CDR3 length equals 13 residues. Germline V gene lookup returns CDR1 SGHAT and CDR2 FQNNGV. The DNA of the CDR3 is TGTGCCAGCAGCTTAGATCAAGGAACTGAAGCTTTCTTT. Translated, it gives CASSLDQGTEAFF.

This clonotype occurred many times. The chain has TRBV20-1 and TRBJ1-5; D is perhaps TRBD1 (6 bases). This CDR3 comprises 14 residues. Trimming stripped 3 bases from V and 4 bases from J, with 13 bases between. Germline CDR1 and CDR2: DFQATT and SNEGSKA (reference sequence). The CDR3, as DNA: TGCAGTGCTAGGGGGGGGGCGCAGAATCAGCCCCAGCATTTT. The encoded protein is CSARGGAQNQPQHF.

This clonotype has a single count. This could be a read error, since a much larger clone is one nucleotide away. This chain connects TRBV11-2 to TRBJ2-2; possible D gene TRBD1, 6 bases. Germline V gene data show CDR1 as SGHAT and CDR2 as FQNNGV. The CDR3 covers 16 residues. V was cut by 2 bases and J by 6 bases, with 16 bases left in between. CDR3 in amino acids: CASSLIAGANAGELFF. The CDR3 coding sequence is TGTGCCAGCAGCTTAATCGCAGGGGCCAACGCCGGGGAGCTGTTTTTT. The full variable domain, completed using reference TRBV11-2 and TRBJ2-2, is EAGVAQSPRYKIIEKRQSVAFWCNPISGHATLYWYQQILGQGPKLLIQFQNNGVVDDSQLPKDRFSAERLKGVDSTLKIQPAKLEDSAVYLCASSLIAGANAGELFFGEGSRLTVL.

This clonotype was observed many times. The J gene is TRBJ2-2, the V gene TRBV5-1; 11 nucleotides align to TRBD1. V trimming: 7 bases; J trimming: 7 bases; junction bases outside the gene matches: 9. Germline-derived CDR1 and CDR2 are SGHRS and YFSETQ. The CDR3 length is 15 residues. CDR3 protein: CASGWTGGSGGELFF. The DNA of the CDR3 is TGCGCCAGCGGTTGGACAGGGGGCTCGGGCGGGGAGCTGTTTTTT.

As for this clonotype: One base away lies a much larger clone, so this may be a sequencing read error. The chain carries TRBV29-1 and TRBJ2-7, with TRBD1 matching 8 bases. From germline, CDR1 is SQVTM and CDR2 ANQGSEA. This CDR3 contains 11 residues. Here the CDR3 DNA reads TGCAGCTTTCGACAGGGGTACGAGAAGTACTTC. Translation gives CSFRQGYEKYF.

This clonotype has only a few counts. This chain uses TRBV9 with TRBJ2-5; 10 nucleotides align to TRBD2. The CDR3 spans 15 residues. Germline lookup yields CDR1 SGDLS and CDR2 YYNGEE. With 5 bases clipped from V and 5 bases from J, the junction kept 9 bases outside the gene matches. CDR3 region: CASSQASGSLETQYF. The DNA for the CDR3 is TGTGCCAGCAGTCAGGCTAGCGGGAGTTTGGAGACCCAGTACTTC.

Only one count was recorded for this clonotype. A much more abundant neighbour one base away suggests this may be a read error. The rearrangement links TRBV2 to TRBJ2-5; D might be TRBD2 (7 bases). Trimming shortened V by 7 bases and J by 4 bases, and 19 bases separated the two germline ends. Germline CDR1 is SNHLY and CDR2 is FYNNEI. The CDR3 is made up of 15 amino acids. The DNA for the CDR3 is TGTGCCAGCACCGAGGGGGGGCAGGGAGGAGAGACCCAGTACTTC. Translating it yields CASTEGGQGGETQYF.

As regards this clonotype: It may be a read error: a sequence one base away is much more abundant. The chain is built from TRBV6-9 and TRBJ1-5; D is uncertain. CDR1 MNHGY and CDR2 SVAAGI come from the germline V gene. There are 16 residues in the CDR3. CDR3 DNA: TGTGCCAGCAGTTACCTCAACTCGGCCAGCAGTCAGCCCCAGCATTTT. It specifies CASSYLNSASSQPQHF.

The chain joins TRBV30 to TRBJ1-1; D is ambiguous. Germline V gives CDR1 GTSNPN, CDR2 SVGIG (reference sequence). Trimming pared 4 bases from V and 1 base from J, leaving 13 bases between. The CDR3 loop spans 14 amino acids. CDR3: CAWTPISKNTEAFF. The CDR3 DNA is TGTGCCTGGACCCCCATAAGCAAGAACACTGAAGCTTTCTTT.

This clonotype was counted a few times. The V call is TRBV4-2, the J call TRBJ2-3; TRBD2 matches at 10 bases. Trimming took 0 bases from V and 1 from J; bases not matched to a gene: 1. CDR1 LGHNA and CDR2 YNFKEQ come from the germline V gene. CDR3 length: 16 residues. CDR3 in DNA: TGTGCCAGCAGCCAAGAGCTAGCGGGGGGCACAGATACGCAGTATTTT. Residues: CASSQELAGGTDTQYF.

With regard to this clonotype: Just one base apart from a much larger clone, this may be a read error. V is TRBV7-2 and J is TRBJ2-3, with D hard to call. This CDR3 is 16 amino acids long. Trimming left V 5 bases short and J 4 bases short, with 19 bases between. Germline-derived CDR1 and CDR2 are SGHTA and FQGNSA. CDR3 DNA: TGTACCAGCAGCCCTCCCTCAGCGCCTAAGGCAGATACGCAGTATTTT. This translates into CTSSPPSAPKADTQYF.

Concerning this clonotype itself: This could be a read error, since a much larger clone is one nucleotide away. This sequence joins TRBV6-1 and TRBJ2-7; D is undetermined. In germline, CDR1 is MNHNS, CDR2 SASEGT. The CDR3 is 14 amino acids. The ends were cut back, 1 base at V and 2 bases at J, with 9 bases in the middle. The CDR3 spells CASSEGACTYEQYF. The CDR3 bases are TGTGCCAGCAGTGAAGGAGCATGTACCTACGAGCAGTACTTC.

This clonotype is deemed medium-sized. The gene calls are TRBV10-1 and TRBJ2-7, with D maybe TRBD1 (5 bases). Germline-derived CDR1 and CDR2 are WNHNN and SYGVQD (reference sequence). The CDR3 covers 15 residues. V was shortened by 4 bases and J by 5 bases, with 18 bases between the two germline ends. The CDR3 bases are TGCGCCAGCAGTGGCCGACTTGGGGCGATCCACGAGCAGTACTTC. Protein: CASSGRLGAIHEQYF.

This clonotype was detected ten times or more. The genes are TRBV20-1 and TRBJ1-5; no clear D gene. V was cut by 0 bases and J by 6 bases, with 18 bases left in between. The germline V gene encodes CDR1 DFQATT and CDR2 SNEGSKA (reference sequence). The CDR3 is 16 residues long. Here the CDR3 DNA reads TGCAGTGCTAGAGACGATCGGGGTCTCGGAAGTCAGCCCCAGCATTTT. Protein product: CSARDDRGLGSQPQHF.

A word on this clonotype: This sequence may be a read error, since a much larger clone differs from it by one base. This chain connects TRBV11-1 to TRBJ1-6; 8 positions agree with TRBD1. Germline CDR1 is SGHAT and CDR2 is FQDESV (reference sequence). The CDR3 spans 14 residues. The DNA of the CDR3 is TGTGCCGGCAGCTTAGCACAGGGGGATTCACCCCTCCACTTT. It specifies CAGSLAQGDSPLHF.

This clonotype was recorded at least ten times. The chain couples TRBV28 to TRBJ1-5; D is possibly TRBD1 (5 bases). The germline V and J ends were trimmed by 7 bases and 4 bases, with 20 bases remaining between them. CDR1 and CDR2 from the germline V gene are MDHEN and SYDVKM. There are 16 residues in the CDR3. The CDR3 nucleotides read TGTGCCAGCACCGACCACAAGAGGGGAGCGAATCAGCCCCAGCATTTT. It encodes CASTDHKRGANQPQHF. The whole variable domain, filled in from reference TRBV28 and TRBJ1-5, reads DVKVTQSSRYLVKRTGEKVFLECVQDMDHENMFWYRQDPGLGLRLIYFSYDVKMKEKGDIPEGYSVSREKKERFSLILESASTNQTSMYLCASTDHKRGANQPQHFGDGTRLSIL.